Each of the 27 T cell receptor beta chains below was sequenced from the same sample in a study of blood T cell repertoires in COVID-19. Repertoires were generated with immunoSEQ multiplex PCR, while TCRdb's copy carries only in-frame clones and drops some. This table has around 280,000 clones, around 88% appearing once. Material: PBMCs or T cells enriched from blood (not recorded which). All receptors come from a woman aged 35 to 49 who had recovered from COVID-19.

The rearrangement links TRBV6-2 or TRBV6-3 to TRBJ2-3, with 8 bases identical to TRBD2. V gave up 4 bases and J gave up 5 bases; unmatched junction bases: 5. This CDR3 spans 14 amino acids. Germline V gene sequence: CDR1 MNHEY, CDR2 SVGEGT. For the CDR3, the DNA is TGTGCCAGCAGTTTACGGGAGGGCCTAGATACGCAGTATTTT. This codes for CASSLREGLDTQYF.

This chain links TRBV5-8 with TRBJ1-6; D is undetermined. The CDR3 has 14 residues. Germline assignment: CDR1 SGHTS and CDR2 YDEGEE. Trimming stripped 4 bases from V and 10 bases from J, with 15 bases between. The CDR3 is CASSRQVPTSPLHF. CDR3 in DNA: TGTGCCAGCAGCCGTCAGGTTCCCACATCACCCCTCCACTTT.

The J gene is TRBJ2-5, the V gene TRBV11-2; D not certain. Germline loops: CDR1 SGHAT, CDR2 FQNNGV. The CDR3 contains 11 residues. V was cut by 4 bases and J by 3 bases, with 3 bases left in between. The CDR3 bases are TGTGCCAGCAGCTCGGAAGAGACCCAGTACTTC. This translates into CASSSEETQYF.

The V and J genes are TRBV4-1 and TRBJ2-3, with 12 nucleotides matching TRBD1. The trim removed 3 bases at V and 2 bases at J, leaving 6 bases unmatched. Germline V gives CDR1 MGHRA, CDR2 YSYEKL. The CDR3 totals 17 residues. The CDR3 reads CASSQVAGQGATDTQYF. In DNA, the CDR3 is TGCGCCAGCAGCCAGGTTGCGGGACAGGGGGCCACAGATACGCAGTATTTT.

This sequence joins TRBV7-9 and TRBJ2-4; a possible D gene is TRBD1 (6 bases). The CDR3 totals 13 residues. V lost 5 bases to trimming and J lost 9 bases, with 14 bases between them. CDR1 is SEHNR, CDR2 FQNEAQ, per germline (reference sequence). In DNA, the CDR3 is TGTGCCAGCAGCCCAGGGGTTATGAGCATTCAGTACTTC. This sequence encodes CASSPGVMSIQYF.

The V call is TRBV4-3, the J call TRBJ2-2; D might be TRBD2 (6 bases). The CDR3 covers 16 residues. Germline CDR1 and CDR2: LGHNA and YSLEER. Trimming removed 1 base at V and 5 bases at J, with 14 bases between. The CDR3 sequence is CASSQGLAGRTGELFF. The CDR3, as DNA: TGCGCCAGCAGCCAAGGTCTGGCAGGGAGGACCGGGGAGCTGTTTTTT.

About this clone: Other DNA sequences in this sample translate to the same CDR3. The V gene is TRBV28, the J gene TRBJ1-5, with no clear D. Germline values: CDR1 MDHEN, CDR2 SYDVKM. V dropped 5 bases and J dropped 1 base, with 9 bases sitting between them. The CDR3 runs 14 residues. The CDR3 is CASSPGGSNQPQHF. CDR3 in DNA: TGTGCCAGCAGTCCCGGAGGGAGCAATCAGCCCCAGCATTTT.

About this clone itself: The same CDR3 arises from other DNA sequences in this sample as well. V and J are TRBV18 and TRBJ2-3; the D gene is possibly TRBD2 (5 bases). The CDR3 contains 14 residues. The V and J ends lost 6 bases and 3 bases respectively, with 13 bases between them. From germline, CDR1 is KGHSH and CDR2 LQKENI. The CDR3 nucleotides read TGTGCCAGCTCCCCTGGGCGAGGGACAGATACGCAGTATTTT. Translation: CASSPGRGTDTQYF.

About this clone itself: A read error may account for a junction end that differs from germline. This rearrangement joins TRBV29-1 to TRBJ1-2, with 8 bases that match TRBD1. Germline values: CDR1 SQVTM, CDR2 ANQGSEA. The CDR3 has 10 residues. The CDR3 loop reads CSAGGQAPYF. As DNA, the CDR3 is TGCAGCGCCGGGGGACAGGCTCCTTACTTC. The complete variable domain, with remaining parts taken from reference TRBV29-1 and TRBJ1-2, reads SAVISQKPSRDICQRGTSLTIQCQVDSQVTMMFWYRQQPGQSLTLIATANQGSEATYESGFVIDKFPISRPNLTFSTLTVSNMSPEDSSIYLCSAGGQAPYFGSGTRLTVV.

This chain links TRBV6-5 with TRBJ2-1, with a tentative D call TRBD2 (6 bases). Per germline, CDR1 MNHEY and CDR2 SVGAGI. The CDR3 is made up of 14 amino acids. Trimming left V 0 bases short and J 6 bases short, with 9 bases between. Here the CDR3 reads CASSYSFGGNEQFF. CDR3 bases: TGTGCCAGCAGTTACTCGTTCGGGGGCAATGAGCAGTTCTTC.

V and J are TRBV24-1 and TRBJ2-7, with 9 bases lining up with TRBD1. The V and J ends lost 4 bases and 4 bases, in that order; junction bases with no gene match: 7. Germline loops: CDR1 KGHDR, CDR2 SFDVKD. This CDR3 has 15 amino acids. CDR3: CATSDSVQGAYEQYF. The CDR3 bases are TGTGCCACCAGTGACTCCGTACAGGGGGCGTACGAGCAGTACTTC.

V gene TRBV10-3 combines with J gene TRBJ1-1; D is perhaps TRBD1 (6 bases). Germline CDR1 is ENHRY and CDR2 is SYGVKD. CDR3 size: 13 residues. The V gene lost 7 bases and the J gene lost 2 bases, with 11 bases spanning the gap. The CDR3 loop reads CAIKGQINTEAFF. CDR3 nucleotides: TGTGCCATCAAAGGACAGATTAACACTGAAGCTTTCTTT.

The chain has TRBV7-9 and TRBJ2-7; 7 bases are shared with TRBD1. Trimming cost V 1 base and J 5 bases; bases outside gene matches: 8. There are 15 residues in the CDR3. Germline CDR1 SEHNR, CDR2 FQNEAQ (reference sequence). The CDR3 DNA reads TGTGCCAGCAGCTTAGTCCTGACAGGGAACCACGAGCAGTACTTC. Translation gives CASSLVLTGNHEQYF.

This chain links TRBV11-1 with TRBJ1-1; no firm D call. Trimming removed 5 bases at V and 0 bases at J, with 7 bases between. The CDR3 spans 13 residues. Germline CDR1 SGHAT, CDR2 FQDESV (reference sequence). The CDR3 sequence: CASSTTMNTEAFF. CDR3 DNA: TGTGCCAGCAGCACCACAATGAACACTGAAGCTTTCTTT.

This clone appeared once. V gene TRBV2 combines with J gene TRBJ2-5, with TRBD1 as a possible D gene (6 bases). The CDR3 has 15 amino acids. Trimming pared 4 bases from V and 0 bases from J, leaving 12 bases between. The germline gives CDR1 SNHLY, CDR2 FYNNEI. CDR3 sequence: CASSGRQAYQETQYF. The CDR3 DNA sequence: TGTGCCAGCAGTGGGAGACAGGCCTACCAAGAGACCCAGTACTTC.

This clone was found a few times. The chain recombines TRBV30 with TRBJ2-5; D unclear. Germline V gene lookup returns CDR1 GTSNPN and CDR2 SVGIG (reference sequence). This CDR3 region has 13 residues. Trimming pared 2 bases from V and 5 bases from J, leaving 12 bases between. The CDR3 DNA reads TGTGCCTGGAGTCGGCGTCTCGGGGAGACCCAGTACTTC. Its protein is CAWSRRLGETQYF. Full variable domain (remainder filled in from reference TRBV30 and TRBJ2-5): SQTIHQWPATLVQPVGSPLSLECTVEGTSNPNLYWYRQAAGRGLQLLFYSVGIGQISSEVPQNLSASRPQDRQFILSSKKLLLSDSGFYLCAWSRRLGETQYFGPGTRLLVL.

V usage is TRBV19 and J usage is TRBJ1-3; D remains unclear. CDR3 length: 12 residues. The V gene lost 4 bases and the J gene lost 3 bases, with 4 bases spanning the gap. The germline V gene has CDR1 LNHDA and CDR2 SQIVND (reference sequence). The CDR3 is CASSTIGNTIYF. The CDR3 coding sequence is TGTGCCAGTAGTACCATTGGAAACACCATATATTTT.

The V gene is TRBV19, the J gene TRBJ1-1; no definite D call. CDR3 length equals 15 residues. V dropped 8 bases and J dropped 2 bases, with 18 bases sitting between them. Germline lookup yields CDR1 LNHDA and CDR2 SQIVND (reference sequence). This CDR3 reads CASAALQTLNTEAFF. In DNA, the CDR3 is TGTGCCAGTGCTGCCTTACAGACCCTAAACACTGAAGCTTTCTTT.

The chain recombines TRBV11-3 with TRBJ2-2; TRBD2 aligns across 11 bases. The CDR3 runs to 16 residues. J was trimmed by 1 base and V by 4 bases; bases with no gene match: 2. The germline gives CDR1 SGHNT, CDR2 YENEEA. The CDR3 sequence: CASSSLAGENTGELFF. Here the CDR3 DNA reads TGTGCCAGCAGCTCACTAGCGGGAGAGAACACCGGGGAGCTGTTTTTT. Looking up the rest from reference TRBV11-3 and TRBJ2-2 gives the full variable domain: EAGVVQSPRYKIIEKKQPVAFWCNPISGHNTLYWYLQNLGQGPELLIRYENEEAVDDSQLPKDRFSAERLKGVDSTLKIQPAELGDSAVYLCASSSLAGENTGELFFGEGSRLTVL.

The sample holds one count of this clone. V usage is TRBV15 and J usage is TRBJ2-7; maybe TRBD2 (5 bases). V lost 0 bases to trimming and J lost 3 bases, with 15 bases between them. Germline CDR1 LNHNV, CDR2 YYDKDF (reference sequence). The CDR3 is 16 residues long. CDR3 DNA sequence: TGTGCCACCAGCAGAGAGGGCAGGACTGGTGTCTACGAGCAGTACTTC. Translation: CATSREGRTGVYEQYF.

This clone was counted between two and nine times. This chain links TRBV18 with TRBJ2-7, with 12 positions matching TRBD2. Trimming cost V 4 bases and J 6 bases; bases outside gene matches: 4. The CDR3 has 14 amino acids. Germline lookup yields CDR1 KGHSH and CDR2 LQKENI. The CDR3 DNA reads TGTGCCAGCTCACGGACTAGCGGGATCGCCGAGCAGTACTTC. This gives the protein CASSRTSGIAEQYF.

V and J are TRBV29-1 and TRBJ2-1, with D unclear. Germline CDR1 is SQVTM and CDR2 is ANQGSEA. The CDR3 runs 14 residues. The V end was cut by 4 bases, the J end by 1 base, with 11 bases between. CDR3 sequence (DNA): TGCAGCGTTGTTCAGGCCGAGTCCTACAATGAGCAGTTCTTC. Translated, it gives CSVVQAESYNEQFF.

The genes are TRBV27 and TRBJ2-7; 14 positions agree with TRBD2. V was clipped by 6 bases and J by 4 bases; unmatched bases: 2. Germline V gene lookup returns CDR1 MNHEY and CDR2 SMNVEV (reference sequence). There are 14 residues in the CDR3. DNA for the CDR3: TGTGCCAGCAGCCGACTAGCGGGAGGGTACGAGCAGTACTTC. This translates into CASSRLAGGYEQYF.

The CDR3 reads CASSLGQPNSGNTIYF. The CDR3 nucleotides are TGTGCCAGCAGTCTAGGACAGCCTAACTCTGGAAACACCATATATTTT. This chain links TRBV7-9 with TRBJ1-3, with D perhaps TRBD1 (6 bases). The CDR3 extends over 16 amino acids. Trimming stripped 6 bases from V and 0 bases from J, with 15 bases between. Germline assignment: CDR1 SEHNR and CDR2 FQNEAQ (reference sequence).

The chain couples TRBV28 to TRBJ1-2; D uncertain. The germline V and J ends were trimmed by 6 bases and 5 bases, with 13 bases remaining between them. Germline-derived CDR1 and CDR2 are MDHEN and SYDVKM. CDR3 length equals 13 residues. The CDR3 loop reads CASSLQTDYGYTF. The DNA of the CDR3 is TGTGCCAGCAGCCTCCAAACAGATTATGGCTACACCTTC.

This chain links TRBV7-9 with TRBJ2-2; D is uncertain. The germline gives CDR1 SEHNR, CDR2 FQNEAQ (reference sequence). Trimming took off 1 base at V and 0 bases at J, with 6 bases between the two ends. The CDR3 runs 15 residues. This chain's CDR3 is CASSLGAANTGELFF. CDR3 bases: TGTGCCAGCAGCTTAGGTGCGGCGAACACCGGGGAGCTGTTTTTT.

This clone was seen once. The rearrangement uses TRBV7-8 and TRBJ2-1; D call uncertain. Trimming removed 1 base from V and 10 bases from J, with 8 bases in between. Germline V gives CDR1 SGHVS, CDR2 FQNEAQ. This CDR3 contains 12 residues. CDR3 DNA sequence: TGTGCCAGCAGCTTAGGCGGTAAGGAGCAGTTCTTC. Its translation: CASSLGGKEQFF.